The TCR beta chain described here comes from a study of T cell repertoires in cytomegalovirus infection (dated by TCRdb to about 2019). About the study as a whole: Donor HLA type was relevant to the analysis, as public TCR beta signatures indicated carriage of CMV infection together with the matching HLA type.

This clonotype was recorded many times. Which antigen it targets is not known. No quality values exist for individual bases; no much larger clone is one base distant. Broad study findings and their caveats: Cumulative frequency of public TCR beta family members discriminated carriers of CMV infection plus the relevant HLA type in this cohort and an independent approximately 370-donor cohort. The ex vivo response was dominated by HLA-C-restricted CMV-specific TCR beta clonotypes, which also provided the single most frequent clonotype in two of eight donors.

TCRdb lists the instrument as Illumina HiSeq 1500. The raw public reads went through TCRdb reprocessing: fastp at Q25, MiXCR clone calling, in-frame beta chains kept. Each CDR3 protein gets just one entry, which takes the most common genes and DNA from the rows behind it. Present in this sample are 150,000 to 200,000 distinct CDR3 sequences, approximately 14% of which were seen just once. The ten largest clones take up 25% to 30% of the sample. The germline V and J ends show losses of 7 bases and 7 bases respectively, and no gene match explains 4 bases of the junction. Sequences MNHNY (CDR1) and SVGAGI (CDR2) are obtained from the germline V gene (reference sequence). The CDR3 sequence holds 12 residues, the cysteine and phenylalanine included. Only the CDR3 DNA stays, 36 bases, in frame from base 1.

This sequence uses TRBV6-6 and TRBJ2-1, with 7 bases matching TRBD2. Sequences were obtained from PBMCs. This sequence was found in a human donor in good health (CMV status not recorded). Some clones in this sample may be carry-over from other donors' samples. The encoded CDR3 is CASNARENEQFF. The bases are TGTGCCAGCAACGCGCGGGAGAATGAGCAGTTCTTC.